This section outlines one T cell receptor beta chain sequence together with its context. Its antigen remains unidentified. This record comes from a study of T cells in Graves' hyperthyroidism and ophthalmopathy. Findings and caveats of the study: The model anticipated ophthalmopathy a median around six months pre-onset. From stable hyperthyroidism, ophthalmopathy was separated by a 13 V-J model.

Amplification yielded TCR beta CDR3 regions, with RNA transcripts as the source. The study used the HTBI primer set for a first-round RT-PCR of the TCR CDR3. TCRdb fed the multiplex PCR reads into MiXCR, producing one record per CDR3 protein. This table holds hundreds of thousands of distinct CDR3 sequences, 14% found once. This TCR was recovered from a woman in her 50s with Graves' ophthalmopathy. Sample: blood.

The CDR3 spells CASSQERGAGYTGELFF. CDR3 coding DNA: TGTGCCAGCAGCCAAGAAAGAGGGGCAGGGTACACCGGGGAGCTGTTTTTT. The chain couples TRBV14 to TRBJ2-2; either TRBD1 or TRBD2 may fit D (5 bases each). V was clipped by 0 bases and J by 3 bases, with 14 bases between them. Germline CDR1 and CDR2: SGHDN and FVKESK. This CDR3 is 17 amino acids long.